This TCR beta chain originates from a study of CD8+ T cells in alopecia areata listed by TCRdb under 2018. Broadly, across the study: The treated patients took part in an open-label pilot trial in which moderate-to-severe alopecia areata was treated with oral tofacitinib at 5 to 10 mg twice daily. Tofacitinib was given for 6 to 18 months, followed by 6 months of follow-up off drug to assess delayed response and recurrence. In treated patients, disease severity was measured using the SALT score, which gives the percentage of scalp surface area affected. In both human patients and the C3H/HeJ mouse model, the study applied high-throughput TCRbeta sequencing to look at T cell clonal expansion in alopecia areata. On the human side, TCRbeta sequencing was run on scalp tissue and on sorted CD4+ and CD8+ peripheral blood T cells from healthy controls and from alopecia areata patients with either patchy or totalis/universalis disease. Biopsies were taken from tofacitinib-treated patients at baseline and again at 4 and 24 weeks into treatment, and several of those patients also had a later scalp biopsy. Scalp clonality was compared among normal scalp (n=4), patchy alopecia areata scalp (n=8), and alopecia totalis/universalis scalp (n=8). RNA came from the PAXgene miRNA kit for fixed scalp, the miRNeasy kit for PBMCs, and the RNeasy kit for mouse skin. Amplification of TCRbeta CDR3 regions was done by immunoSEQ multiplex PCR using 35 Vbeta forward primers and 13 Jbeta reverse primers.

The CDR3 starts with the cysteine, ends with the phenylalanine, and has 14 residues. Solely the CDR3 DNA is kept, with 42 bases framed from the first base. V drops 2 bases and J drops 0 bases, leaving 7 bases in between. According to the germline V gene, CDR1 reads SGHDN and CDR2 reads FVKESK. The sample's time point label, in plain terms: four to five weeks on oral tofacitinib. The meaning of the sample's treatment or condition label: oral pan-JAK inhibitor, 5-10 mg twice daily. Lesional scalp punch biopsies and peripheral blood were collected from alopecia areata patients. After PBMCs were isolated by density centrifugation and stained for CD3, CD4 and CD8, a FACSAria was used to sort CD4+ and CD8+ T cells. As concerns this clone: This clone's antigen is unknown. No base quality values were provided; no much bigger clone lies one nucleotide off.

Broader findings and caveats from the paper: During tofacitinib treatment, many expanded lesional clones stuck around in both scalp and blood, and this persistence may partly explain why relapse happens after treatment is stopped. Because the treated cohort was small and included a single nonresponder, larger studies are needed to assess links between baseline CD8+ expansion and response. Tofacitinib significantly decreased scalp clonality and the number of expanded CD8+ clones among the top 100 scalp clones. Compared with normal scalp, lesional scalp had higher clonality and more expanded CD8+ clones, particularly in alopecia totalis/universalis, a pattern that suggests antigenic drive. Shared TCR sequences between patients were less evident than in mice, which may be partly attributable to HLA diversity in the patient population. Unlike mouse skin, where gammadelta T cells dominate, normal human skin contains resident alphabeta T cells that get sequenced too, which complicates analysis of the scalp TCR repertoire.

Library method: the immunoSEQ multiplex PCR assay. RNA was extracted from all samples and reverse transcribed into cDNA, which served as template for TCR sequencing. SuperScript III was used for first-strand cDNA synthesis, primed with a 2:1 mix of oligo-dT and random hexamers. A synthetic immune receptor repertoire was used to measure amplification bias, and any remaining bias was corrected computationally. Per the original workflow: After raw reads were preprocessed to remove errors, the CDR3 was defined following IMGT conventions as running from the conserved cysteine to phenylalanine. To get clonality, Shannon entropy was normalized by log2 of the number of productive unique TCRs and the result was subtracted from 1. Whether scalp clones were CD4 or CD8 was inferred by matching scalp TCRbeta sequences against CD4 and CD8 repertoires sorted from blood. As stored in TCRdb, this immuneACCESS dataset retains in-frame rearrangements with V and J assigned. A fraction of the clones does not appear; measured against another copy, unresolved V genes explain less than half of the discrepancy, and the remainder lacks a known reason. The V and J calls and the clone size are those of that table, but D and trimming were determined from the DNA. The sample yields approximately 200,000 clones; about 60% were counted once. The biggest ten clones account for 3% to 3.5% of the sample.

Sample: CD4+ T cells sorted from blood, taken at week 4, from a patient treated with tofacitinib. The rearrangement combines TRBV14 with TRBJ2-5; tentative D gene TRBD2, with 6 bases matching. The sequence came from a human donor with alopecia areata. The nucleotides are TGTGCCAGCAGCCAACGGGACTACCAAGAGACCCAGTACTTC. The translation is CASSQRDYQETQYF.